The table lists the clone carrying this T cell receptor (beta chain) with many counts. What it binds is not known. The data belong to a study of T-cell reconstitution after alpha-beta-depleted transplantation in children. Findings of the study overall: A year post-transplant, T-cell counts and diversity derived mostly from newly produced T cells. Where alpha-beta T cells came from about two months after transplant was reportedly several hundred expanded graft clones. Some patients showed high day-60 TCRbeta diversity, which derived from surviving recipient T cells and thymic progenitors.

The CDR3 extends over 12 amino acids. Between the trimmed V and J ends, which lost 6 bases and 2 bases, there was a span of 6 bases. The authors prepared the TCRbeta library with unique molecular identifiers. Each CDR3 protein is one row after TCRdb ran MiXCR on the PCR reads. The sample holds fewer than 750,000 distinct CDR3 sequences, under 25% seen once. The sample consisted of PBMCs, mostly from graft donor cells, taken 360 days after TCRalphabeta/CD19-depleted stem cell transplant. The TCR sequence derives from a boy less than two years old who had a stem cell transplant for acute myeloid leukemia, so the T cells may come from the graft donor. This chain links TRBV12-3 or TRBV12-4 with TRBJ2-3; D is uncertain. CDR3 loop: CASSRHTDTQYF. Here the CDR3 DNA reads TGTGCCAGCAGCCGACACACAGATACGCAGTATTTT.